A single sample is the source of the 28 T cell receptor beta chains below, sequenced in a study of identical twins. In TCRdb, the 5' RACE reads were re-called with MiXCR into one record per CDR3 protein. The repertoire holds some 97,000 distinct CDR3 sequences, with 5.9% as singletons. Sample: memory T cells sorted from blood. Receptors originate from a woman aged 45-59 years in good health.

This clonotype was picked up many times. The chain links TRBV20-1 to TRBJ1-1; no clear D. The CDR3 runs 12 residues. Germline CDR1 is DFQATT and CDR2 is SNEGSKA (reference sequence). The V end was cut by 3 bases, the J end by 0 bases, with 5 bases between. DNA of the CDR3: TGCAGTGCTAGTAATATGAACACTGAAGCTTTCTTT. Amino acids: CSASNMNTEAFF.

The chain links TRBV3-1 to TRBJ1-2, with D possibly matching TRBD1 (6 bases). V dropped 6 bases and J dropped 4 bases, with 18 bases sitting between them. Germline V CDR1 and CDR2: LGHDT, YNNKEL (reference sequence). The CDR3 runs 15 residues. The CDR3 DNA reads TGTGCCAGCAGGGCAGGGGTTGGAAGGAGCTATGGCTACACCTTC. The encoded protein is CASRAGVGRSYGYTF.

This clonotype was observed at least ten times. V gene TRBV5-1 combines with J gene TRBJ2-3; D is ambiguous. Germline V gene data show CDR1 as SGHRS and CDR2 as YFSETQ. The CDR3 contains 15 residues. The ends were cut back, 4 bases at V and 0 bases at J, with 12 bases in the middle. Here the CDR3 reads CASSSPGDSTDTQYF. CDR3 coding DNA: TGCGCCAGCAGCAGTCCAGGAGATAGCACAGATACGCAGTATTTT.

This clonotype was observed once. V and J are TRBV7-2 and TRBJ2-7, with TRBD2 matching 9 bases. CDR3 length equals 14 residues. Germline V lookup: CDR1 SGHTA, CDR2 FQGNSA. The V and J ends lost 5 bases and 2 bases, in that order; junction bases with no gene match: 4. This CDR3 reads CASSGREGTYEQYF. The DNA for the CDR3 is TGTGCCAGCAGCGGGCGGGAGGGGACCTACGAGCAGTACTTC.

The V and J genes are TRBV6-5 and TRBJ2-1; TRBD2 matches 8 bases. This CDR3 region has 12 residues. CDR1 MNHEY and CDR2 SVGAGI come from the germline V gene. Unmatched junction bases numbered 5, after V lost 4 bases and J lost 12 bases. The CDR3 protein is CASSFGTSPQFF. The CDR3 DNA reads as TGTGCCAGCAGTTTCGGGACTAGTCCGCAGTTCTTC.

This clonotype came up many times. The chain joins TRBV12-3 or TRBV12-4 to TRBJ2-1, with 9 bases identical to TRBD2. The trim removed 6 bases at V and 6 bases at J, leaving 9 bases unmatched. The CDR3 is made up of 15 amino acids. The CDR3 spells CASRLSGSGRNEQFF. The CDR3 DNA reads as TGTGCCAGCAGACTTAGCGGGAGTGGTCGCAATGAGCAGTTCTTC.

V is TRBV3-1 and J is TRBJ1-2; D gene unclear. This CDR3 contains 14 residues. Germline V lookup: CDR1 LGHDT, CDR2 YNNKEL (reference sequence). V was shortened by 1 base and J by 4 bases, with 10 bases between the two germline ends. The CDR3 coding sequence is TGTGCCAGCAGCCAAGGTCGAGGGAGCTATGGCTACACCTTC. Protein sequence: CASSQGRGSYGYTF.

This clonotype was seen ten or more times. The chain joins TRBV12-3 or TRBV12-4 to TRBJ2-7; 9 nucleotides agree with TRBD1. J gave up 2 bases and V 6 bases, and 8 bases lay outside the gene matches. The CDR3 runs to 15 residues. The CDR3 DNA sequence: TGTGCCAGCAGGAATACCGGGACAGGGACCTACGAGCAGTACTTC. It encodes CASRNTGTGTYEQYF.

V and J are TRBV5-6 and TRBJ2-6; 7 nucleotides match TRBD2. Germline CDR1 reads SGHDT; CDR2 reads YYEEEE. The CDR3 runs to 15 residues. V shed 8 bases, J shed 2 bases, and the junction held 7 bases outside the gene matches. CDR3 in amino acids: CASVLGGAGANVLTF. CDR3 in DNA: TGTGCCAGTGTTTTGGGAGGGGCTGGGGCCAACGTCCTGACTTTC.

This clonotype was detected ten times or more. The rearrangement uses TRBV29-1 and TRBJ2-1; 9 bases match TRBD1. With V trimmed by 4 bases and J by 3 bases, 7 bases remained unmatched. CDR1 SQVTM and CDR2 ANQGSEA come from the germline V gene. The CDR3 covers 15 residues. CDR3 sequence: CSVVSRTGVYNEQFF. Written as DNA, the CDR3 is TGCAGCGTTGTATCCAGGACAGGGGTCTACAATGAGCAGTTCTTC.

The V and J genes are TRBV12-5 and TRBJ1-1, with 8 nucleotides matching TRBD1. V dropped 6 bases and J dropped 3; count of bases not matched to a gene: 6. The CDR3 extends over 14 amino acids. From germline, CDR1 is LGHNT and CDR2 FRNRAP. This CDR3 reads CASGLQGVDTEAFF. The CDR3 region has the DNA TGTGCTAGTGGACTACAGGGGGTGGACACTGAAGCTTTCTTT. The full variable domain, with the rest looked up from reference TRBV12-5 and TRBJ1-1, is DARVTQTPRHKVTEMGQEVTMRCQPILGHNTVFWYRQTMMQGLELLAYFRNRAPLDDSGMPKDRFSAEMPDATLATLKIQPSEPRDSAVYFCASGLQGVDTEAFFGQGTRLTVV.

Ten or more counts support this clonotype. The rearrangement links TRBV19 to TRBJ2-6; D not certain. V was trimmed by 8 bases and J by 1 base, leaving 15 bases between them. This CDR3 region has 16 residues. CDR1 is LNHDA and CDR2 is SQIVND in the germline V gene (reference sequence). CDR3: CASGQAIGSGANVLTF. In DNA, the CDR3 is TGTGCCAGTGGTCAGGCCATTGGGTCTGGGGCCAACGTCCTGACTTTC.

This clonotype was recorded at least ten times. The CDR3 reads CSARVGQAGGQPQHF. The CDR3 region has the DNA TGCAGTGCTAGAGTAGGCCAGGCAGGTGGTCAGCCCCAGCATTTT. The chain combines TRBV20-1 with TRBJ1-5, with D unclear. Looked up from germline, CDR1 is DFQATT and CDR2 is SNEGSKA (reference sequence). V lost 1 base to trimming and J lost 6 bases, with 16 bases between them. The CDR3 sequence is 15 residues long.

This clonotype was counted ten times or more. The chain recombines TRBV11-2 with TRBJ2-1; 13 bases map to TRBD2. This CDR3 spans 18 amino acids. Per the germline V gene, CDR1 is SGHAT and CDR2 is FQNNGV. V lost 5 bases, J lost 4 bases, and 11 bases stayed unmatched. CDR3 loop: CASSRRLAGGRGYNEQFF. The CDR3 DNA is TGTGCCAGCAGCCGCCGACTAGCGGGAGGCCGCGGGTACAATGAGCAGTTCTTC.

Ten or more counts support this clonotype. The V and J genes are TRBV28 and TRBJ2-7; 8 bases are a match to TRBD2. V shed 5 bases and J 5 bases; nucleotides not matched to a gene: 8. Germline CDR1 MDHEN, CDR2 SYDVKM. The CDR3 has 14 residues. The CDR3 nucleotides read TGTGCCAGCAGTCCCTCCGGGGGGGTGGACGAGCAGTACTTC. Translation: CASSPSGGVDEQYF.

The rearrangement uses TRBV11-2 and TRBJ2-3; the match to TRBD2 covers 7 bases. With V trimmed by 1 base and J by 3 bases, 4 bases remained unmatched. The CDR3 has 15 amino acids. Germline lookup yields CDR1 SGHAT and CDR2 FQNNGV. The CDR3 region is CASSLGGRRTDTQYF. CDR3 bases: TGTGCCAGCAGCTTAGGCGGGAGAAGGACAGATACGCAGTATTTT. Combining the CDR3 with reference TRBV11-2 and TRBJ2-3 gives the whole variable domain EAGVAQSPRYKIIEKRQSVAFWCNPISGHATLYWYQQILGQGPKLLIQFQNNGVVDDSQLPKDRFSAERLKGVDSTLKIQPAKLEDSAVYLCASSLGGRRTDTQYFGPGTRLTVL.

This clonotype was recorded a few times. The chain uses TRBV10-3 and TRBJ1-2, with D possibly matching TRBD1 (5 bases). Trimming shortened V by 4 bases and J by 6 bases, and 9 bases separated the two germline ends. Germline-derived CDR1 and CDR2 are ENHRY and SYGVKD. CDR3 length: 12 amino acids. The chain's CDR3 is CAISGQGNGYTF. In DNA, the CDR3 is TGTGCCATCAGTGGGCAGGGTAATGGCTACACCTTC.

This clonotype was detected many times. The rearrangement links TRBV12-3 or TRBV12-4 to TRBJ2-5; 8 nucleotides align to TRBD2. J gave up 5 bases and V 4 bases, and 9 bases lay outside the gene matches. This CDR3 region has 15 residues. CDR3 sequence reads: CASSWLAGRGETQYF. CDR3 coding DNA: TGTGCCAGCAGTTGGTTAGCGGGAAGGGGCGAGACCCAGTACTTC.

This clonotype was detected ten times or more. The chain carries TRBV20-1 and TRBJ2-1; possibly TRBD1 for D (5 bases). V was trimmed by 6 bases and J by 0 bases, leaving 12 bases between them. Germline CDR1 DFQATT, CDR2 SNEGSKA (reference sequence). CDR3 length: 14 residues. This chain's CDR3 is CSAAGQDSYNEQFF. The CDR3 DNA sequence: TGCAGTGCCGCCGGACAAGACTCCTACAATGAGCAGTTCTTC.

This clonotype was seen many times. J is TRBJ2-5 and V is TRBV20-1; D is perhaps TRBD2 (5 bases). Germline V lookup: CDR1 DFQATT, CDR2 SNEGSKA (reference sequence). The CDR3 consists of 14 residues. Trimming stripped 6 bases from V and 2 bases from J, with 16 bases between. The CDR3 DNA follows: TGCAGTGCGGCCATTAGGAGGCCACAAGAGACCCAGTACTTC. Translated, it gives CSAAIRRPQETQYF.

This clonotype was observed at least ten times. The V and J genes are TRBV10-2 and TRBJ1-5; unclear D gene. V lost 0 bases and J 9 bases, leaving 12 bases between the germline ends. The CDR3 is 14 residues long. The V gene's germline CDR1 is WSHSY and CDR2 SAAADI. The CDR3 coding sequence is TGCGCCAGCAGTGAGTCGATCTCCATTAGGCCCCAGCATTTT. Protein: CASSESISIRPQHF.

This clonotype has just a few counts. This sequence joins TRBV2 and TRBJ2-7; no definite D call. In germline, CDR1 is SNHLY, CDR2 FYNNEI. V was cut by 4 bases and J by 4 bases, with 8 bases left in between. The CDR3 is 12 amino acids. DNA of the CDR3: TGTGCCAGCAGTGCCGACAATTACGAGCAGTACTTC. Encoded protein: CASSADNYEQYF.

This clonotype was picked up a small number of times. The chain has TRBV2 and TRBJ1-2; perhaps TRBD1 as D (5 bases). Germline CDR1 reads SNHLY; CDR2 reads FYNNEI. Trimming removed 5 bases from V and 2 bases from J, with 12 bases in between. This CDR3 is built from 14 residues. For the CDR3, the DNA is TGTGCCAGCAGTAGCGAGGGGACGAACTATGGCTACACCTTC. Translating it yields CASSSEGTNYGYTF.

In its sample, this clonotype was seen many times. The chain joins TRBV12-3 or TRBV12-4 to TRBJ2-3, with D possibly TRBD1 on 6 matching bases. V lost 6 bases to trimming and J lost 1 base, with 14 bases between them. The CDR3 is made up of 15 amino acids. The CDR3 nucleotides are TGTGCCAGCAGGGAGACAGGTCCCCGCACAGATACGCAGTATTTT. It yields the protein CASRETGPRTDTQYF.

The chain recombines TRBV11-3 with TRBJ2-7; D remains unclear. Trimming shortened V by 2 bases and J by 5 bases, and 13 bases separated the two germline ends. Germline V gene sequence: CDR1 SGHNT, CDR2 YENEEA. The CDR3 consists of 14 residues. CDR3 in amino acids: CASSLRNKLNEQYV. The CDR3 coding sequence is TGTGCCAGCAGCTTAAGGAATAAGCTTAACGAGCAGTACGTC.

This clonotype has at least ten counts. This rearrangement joins TRBV2 to TRBJ1-4; D remains unclear. V lost 4 bases to trimming and J lost 4 bases, with 13 bases between them. The CDR3 consists of 15 residues. The V gene's germline CDR1 is SNHLY and CDR2 FYNNEI. The CDR3 nucleotides read TGTGCCAGCAGTGCGGTGACGCTGAGTAATGAAAAACTGTTTTTT. Amino acid sequence: CASSAVTLSNEKLFF.

This clonotype occurred a few times. This chain links TRBV5-1 with TRBJ2-6; D ambiguous. V was trimmed by 5 bases and J by 0 bases, leaving 3 bases between them. Per germline, CDR1 SGHRS and CDR2 YFSETQ. The CDR3 runs to 13 residues. The CDR3 DNA reads as TGCGCCAGCAGGCCCTCTGGGGCCAACGTCCTGACTTTC. It is translated as CASRPSGANVLTF.

This rearrangement joins TRBV6-5 to TRBJ1-1; no definite D call. This CDR3 has 15 amino acids. Per germline, CDR1 MNHEY and CDR2 SVGAGI. V was trimmed by 7 bases and J by 0 bases, leaving 15 bases between them. The CDR3 DNA follows: TGTGCCAGCACCTTAACTGGGCGGGTGAACACTGAAGCTTTCTTT. It encodes CASTLTGRVNTEAFF.